Sequencing of this TCR beta chain was carried out in a study of blood T cell repertoires in COVID-19. Study-level background: Donors in the United States, Italy and Spain gave samples during acute or convalescent COVID-19. The cDNA or gDNA used as material had been derived from T cells, B-cell-depleted T cells, or PBMCs.

This CDR3 spans 14 amino acids. Trimming shortened V by 2 bases and J by 5 bases, and 10 bases separated the two germline ends. Germline V gene lookup returns CDR1 PRHDT and CDR2 FYEKMQ (reference sequence). In the source study's methods: Estimation of nucleated cell counts was performed using reference gene primer amplification. Sequenced by immunoSEQ multiplex PCR; TCRdb stores in-frame clones only, minus some. V, J and clone size reflect that table, while D and trimming were determined from the DNA. The table shows 60,000 or so clones, with approximately 91% occurring only once. The clonotype originates from a human donor in a cohort sampled during active COVID-19. V gene TRBV13 combines with J gene TRBJ2-1; tentatively, D is TRBD2 (5 bases). Sequencing was carried out using peripheral blood. CDR3 protein: CASSLSDFDNEQFF. The CDR3 DNA reads as TGTGCCAGCAGCTTATCGGACTTTGACAATGAGCAGTTCTTC. The full variable domain, completed using reference TRBV13 and TRBJ2-1, is AAGVIQSPRHLIKEKRETATLKCYPIPRHDTVYWYQQGPGQDPQFLISFYEKMQSDKGSIPDRFSAQQFSDYHSELNMSSLELGDSALYFCASSLSDFDNEQFFGPGTRLTVL.